This T cell receptor (beta chain) is drawn from a study of shared clonotypes between healthy human individuals. General study results and limits: Only blood was sampled, and tissue TCR repertoires likely differ from blood ones. Four donors showed sharing of around 5% of naive CD4 clonotypes.

TCRdb's copy holds only in-frame clones and misses some; the assay was immunoSEQ multiplex PCR. The sample records millions of clones, 93% being singletons. Regarding this clone: Its antigen is undetermined.

Germline CDR1 is SNHLY and CDR2 is FYNNEI. V was shortened by 7 bases and J by 9 bases, with 19 bases between the two germline ends. This CDR3 has 14 residues. Sequencing input: naive CD4+ T cells from PBMCs. The subset was: CD45RA+ positively selected. This TCR derives from a man aged 18 to 35 in good health. Some clones in this sample may be carry-over from other donors' samples. V usage is TRBV2 and J usage is TRBJ1-5; perhaps TRBD1 as D (6 bases). The CDR3 protein is CASTSGTIDPPQHF. The CDR3 DNA reads TGTGCCAGCACATCCGGGACAATTGACCCGCCCCAGCATTTT. Based on the CDR3 plus reference TRBV2 and TRBJ1-5, the full variable domain is EPEVTQTPSHQVTQMGQEVILRCVPISNHLYFYWYRQILGQKVEFLVSFYNNEISEKSEIFDDQFSVERPDGSNFTLKIRSTKLEDSAMYFCASTSGTIDPPQHFGDGTRLSIL.